The clone carrying this T cell receptor beta chain has more than one count but fewer than ten. What it binds is unknown. The data were taken from a study of human T cells and chemical hapten exposure. Study findings and constraints: With DPC sensitization, TCRs exceeding 1 in 1000 frequency showed no change.

Per the study methods: A typical sample had around 90,000 TCRs, with roughly 23,224 to 690,600 overall. One entry per CDR3 protein, called by TCRdb with MiXCR from the RACE reads. These V and J calls are TCRdb output, not the study's own analysis. Among roughly 48,000 distinct CDR3 sequences listed, 3.5% to 5% were seen once. The CDR3 has 11 amino acids. CDR1 is MDHEN, CDR2 SYDVKM, per germline. V lost 6 bases and J 10 bases, leaving 10 bases between the germline ends. Time point defined: healthy volunteer bleed at 2 weeks. Before extraction, the whole blood was not fractionated, and total RNA was taken from it.

The clonotype was recovered from a human donor in good health. Some clones in this sample may be carry-over from other donors' samples. Sequenced sample: whole blood. The V call is TRBV28, the J call TRBJ2-1; D ambiguous. The CDR3 bases are TGTGCCAGCAGGTCCGTTCTCGAGCAGTTCTTC. Translated, it gives CASRSVLEQFF.